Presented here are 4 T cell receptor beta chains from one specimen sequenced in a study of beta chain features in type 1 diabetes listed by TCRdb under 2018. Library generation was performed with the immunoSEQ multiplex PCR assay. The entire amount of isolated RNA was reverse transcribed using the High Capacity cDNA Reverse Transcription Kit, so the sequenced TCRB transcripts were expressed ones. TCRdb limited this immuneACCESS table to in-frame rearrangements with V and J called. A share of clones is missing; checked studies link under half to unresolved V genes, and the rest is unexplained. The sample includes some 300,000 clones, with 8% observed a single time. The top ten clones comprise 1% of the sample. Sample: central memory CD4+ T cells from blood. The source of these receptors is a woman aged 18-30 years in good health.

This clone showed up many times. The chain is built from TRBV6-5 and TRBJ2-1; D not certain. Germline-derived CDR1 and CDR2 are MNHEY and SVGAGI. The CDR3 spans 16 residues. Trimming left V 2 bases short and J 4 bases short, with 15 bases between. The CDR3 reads CASSYGSQTIYNEQFF. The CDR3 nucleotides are TGTGCCAGCAGTTACGGCAGCCAGACAATTTACAATGAGCAGTTCTTC.

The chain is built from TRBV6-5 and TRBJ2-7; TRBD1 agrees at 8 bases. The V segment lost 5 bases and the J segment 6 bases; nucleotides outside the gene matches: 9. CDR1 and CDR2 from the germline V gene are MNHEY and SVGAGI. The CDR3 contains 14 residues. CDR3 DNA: TGTGCCAGCAGTGACCCCGGACAGGGCTCCGAGCAGTACGTC. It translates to CASSDPGQGSEQYV.

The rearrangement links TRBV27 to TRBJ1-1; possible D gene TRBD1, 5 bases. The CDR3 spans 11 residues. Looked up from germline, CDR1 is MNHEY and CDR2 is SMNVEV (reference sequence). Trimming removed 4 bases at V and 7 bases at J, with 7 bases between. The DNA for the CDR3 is TGTGCCAGCAGTTGGCAGGGTGAAGCTTTCTTT. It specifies CASSWQGEAFF.

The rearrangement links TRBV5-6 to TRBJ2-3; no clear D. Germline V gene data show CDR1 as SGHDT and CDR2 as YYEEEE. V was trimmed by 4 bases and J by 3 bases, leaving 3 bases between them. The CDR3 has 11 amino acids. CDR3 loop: CASSTTDTQYF. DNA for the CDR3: TGTGCCAGCAGCACGACAGATACGCAGTATTTT.